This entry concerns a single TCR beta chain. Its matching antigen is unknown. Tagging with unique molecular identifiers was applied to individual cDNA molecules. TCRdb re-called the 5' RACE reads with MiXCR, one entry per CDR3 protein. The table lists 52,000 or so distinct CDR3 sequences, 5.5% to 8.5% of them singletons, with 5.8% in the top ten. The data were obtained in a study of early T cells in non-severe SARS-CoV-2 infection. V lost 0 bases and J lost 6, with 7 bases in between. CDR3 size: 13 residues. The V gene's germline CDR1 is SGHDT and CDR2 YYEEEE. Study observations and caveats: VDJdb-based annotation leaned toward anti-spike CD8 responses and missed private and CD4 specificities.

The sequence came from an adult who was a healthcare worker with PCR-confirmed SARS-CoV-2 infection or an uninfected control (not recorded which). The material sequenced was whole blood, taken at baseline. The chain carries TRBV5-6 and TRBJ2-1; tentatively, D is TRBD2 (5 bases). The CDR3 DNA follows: TGTGCCAGCAGCTTGGTAGGGAGCAATGAGCAGTTCTTC. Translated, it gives CASSLVGSNEQFF.